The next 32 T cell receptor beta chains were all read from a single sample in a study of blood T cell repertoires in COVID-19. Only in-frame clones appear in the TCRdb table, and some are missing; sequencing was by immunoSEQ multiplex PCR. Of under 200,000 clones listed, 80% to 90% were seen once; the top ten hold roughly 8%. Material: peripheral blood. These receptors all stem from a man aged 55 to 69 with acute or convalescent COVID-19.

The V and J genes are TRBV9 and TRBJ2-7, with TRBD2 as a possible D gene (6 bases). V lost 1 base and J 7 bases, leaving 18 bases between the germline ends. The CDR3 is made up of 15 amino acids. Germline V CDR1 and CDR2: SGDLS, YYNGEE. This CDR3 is CASSVRGLAGGEQYF. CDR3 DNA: TGTGCCAGCAGCGTAAGGGGACTTGCAGGTGGAGAGCAGTACTTC. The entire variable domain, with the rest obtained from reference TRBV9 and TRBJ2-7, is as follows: DSGVTQTPKHLITATGQRVTLRCSPRSGDLSVYWYQQSLDQGLQFLIQYYNGEERAKGNILERFSAQQFPDLHSELNLSSLELGDSALYFCASSVRGLAGGEQYFGPGTRLTVT.

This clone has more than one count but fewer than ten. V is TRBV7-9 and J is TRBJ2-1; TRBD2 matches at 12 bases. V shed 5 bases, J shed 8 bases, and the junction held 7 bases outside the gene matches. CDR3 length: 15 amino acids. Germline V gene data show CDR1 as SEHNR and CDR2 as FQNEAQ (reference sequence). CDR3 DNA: TGTGCCAGCAGCCCTTCTAGCGGGAGGGCACATGAGCAGTTCTTC. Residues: CASSPSSGRAHEQFF.

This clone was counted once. The CDR3 loop is CATSPQGNYGYTF. CDR3 coding DNA: TGCGCCACGAGTCCACAGGGGAACTATGGCTACACCTTC. The rearrangement uses TRBV5-1 and TRBJ1-2, with TRBD1 matching 7 bases. The ends lost 9 bases at V and 2 bases at J; junction bases unmatched: 7. The CDR3 totals 13 residues. Germline V gives CDR1 SGHRS, CDR2 YFSETQ.

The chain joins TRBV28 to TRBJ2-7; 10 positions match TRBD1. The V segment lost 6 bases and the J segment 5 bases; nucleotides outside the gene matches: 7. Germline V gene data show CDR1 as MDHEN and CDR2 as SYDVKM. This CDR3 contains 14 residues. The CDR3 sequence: CASRTGTGVDEQYF. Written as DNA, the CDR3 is TGTGCCAGCAGAACCGGGACAGGGGTCGACGAGCAGTACTTC.

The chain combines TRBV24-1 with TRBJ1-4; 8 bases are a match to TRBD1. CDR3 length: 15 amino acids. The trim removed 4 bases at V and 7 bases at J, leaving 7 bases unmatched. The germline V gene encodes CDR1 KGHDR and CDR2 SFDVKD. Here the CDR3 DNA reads TGTGCCACCAGTGAAGCGGGACAGGAGTCTGAAAAACTGTTTTTT. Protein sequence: CATSEAGQESEKLFF.

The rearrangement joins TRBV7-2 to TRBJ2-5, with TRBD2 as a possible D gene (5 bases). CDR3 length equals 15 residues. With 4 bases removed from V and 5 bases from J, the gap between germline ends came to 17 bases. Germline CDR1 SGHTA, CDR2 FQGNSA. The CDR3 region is CASSSEGASGETQYF. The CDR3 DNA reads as TGTGCCAGCAGCTCTGAGGGAGCGAGCGGCGAGACCCAGTACTTC.

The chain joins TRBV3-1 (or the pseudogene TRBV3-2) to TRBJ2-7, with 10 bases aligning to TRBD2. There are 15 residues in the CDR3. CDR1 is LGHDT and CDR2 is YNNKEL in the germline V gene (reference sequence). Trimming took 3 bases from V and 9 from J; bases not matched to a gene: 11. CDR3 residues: CASSHLAGGPTTQYF. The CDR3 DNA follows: TGTGCCAGCAGCCATTTAGCGGGAGGACCTACGACGCAGTACTTC.

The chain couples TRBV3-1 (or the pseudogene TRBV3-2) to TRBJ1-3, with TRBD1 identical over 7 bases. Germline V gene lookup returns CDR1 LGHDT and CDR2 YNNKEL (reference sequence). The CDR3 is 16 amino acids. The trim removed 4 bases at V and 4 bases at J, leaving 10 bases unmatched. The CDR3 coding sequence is TGTGCCAGCAGCCCACACTTACAGGGGAACGGAAACACCATATATTTT. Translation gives CASSPHLQGNGNTIYF.

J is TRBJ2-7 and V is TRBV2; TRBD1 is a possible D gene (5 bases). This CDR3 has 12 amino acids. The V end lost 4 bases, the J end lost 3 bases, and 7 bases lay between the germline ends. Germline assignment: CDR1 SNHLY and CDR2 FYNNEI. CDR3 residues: CASSGQSYEQYF. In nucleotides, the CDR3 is TGTGCCAGCAGTGGACAGAGCTACGAGCAGTACTTC.

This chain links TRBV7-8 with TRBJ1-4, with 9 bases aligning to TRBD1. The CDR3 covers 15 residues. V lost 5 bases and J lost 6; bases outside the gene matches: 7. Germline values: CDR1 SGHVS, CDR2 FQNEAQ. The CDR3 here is CASSEGQGSDEKLFF. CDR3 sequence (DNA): TGTGCCAGCAGCGAAGGACAGGGGAGCGATGAAAAACTGTTTTTT.

The CDR3 loop is CASSSGTSGTDNEQFF. The CDR3 coding sequence is TGTGCCAGCAGCTCCGGGACTAGCGGGACTGACAATGAGCAGTTCTTC. The J gene is TRBJ2-1, the V gene TRBV11-3; 13 bases are shared with TRBD2. Germline CDR1 reads SGHNT; CDR2 reads YENEEA. The CDR3 runs to 16 residues. V lost 4 bases and J lost 5; bases outside the gene matches: 5.

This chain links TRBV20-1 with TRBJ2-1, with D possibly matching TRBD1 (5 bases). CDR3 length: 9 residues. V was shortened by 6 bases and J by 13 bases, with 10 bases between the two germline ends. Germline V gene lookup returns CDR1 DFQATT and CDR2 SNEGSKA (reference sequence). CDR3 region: CSAATAQFF. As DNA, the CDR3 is TGCAGTGCCGCGACAGCTCAGTTCTTC.

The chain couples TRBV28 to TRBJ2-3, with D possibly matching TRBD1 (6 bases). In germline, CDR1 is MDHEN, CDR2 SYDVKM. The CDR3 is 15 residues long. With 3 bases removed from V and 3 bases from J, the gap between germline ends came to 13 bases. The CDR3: CASSFQGFKTDTQYF. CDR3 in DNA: TGTGCCAGCAGTTTTCAGGGGTTTAAGACAGATACGCAGTATTTT.

The CDR3 sequence: CASSPLPGLGVYEQYF. In DNA form, the CDR3 reads TGTGCCAGCTCACCGCTCCCAGGACTAGGGGTTTACGAGCAGTACTTC. The chain is built from TRBV18 and TRBJ2-7; TRBD2 agrees at 7 bases. CDR3 length: 16 amino acids. V shed 3 bases, J shed 4 bases, and the junction held 12 bases outside the gene matches. Germline loops: CDR1 KGHSH, CDR2 LQKENI.

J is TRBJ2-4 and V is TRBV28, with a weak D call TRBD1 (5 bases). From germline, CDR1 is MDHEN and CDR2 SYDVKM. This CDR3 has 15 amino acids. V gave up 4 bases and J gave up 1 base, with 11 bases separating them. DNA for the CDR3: TGTGCCAGCAGTTCCAGGGTGTGGGCCAAAAACATTCAGTACTTC. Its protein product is CASSSRVWAKNIQYF. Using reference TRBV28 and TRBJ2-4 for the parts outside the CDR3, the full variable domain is DVKVTQSSRYLVKRTGEKVFLECVQDMDHENMFWYRQDPGLGLRLIYFSYDVKMKEKGDIPEGYSVSREKKERFSLILESASTNQTSMYLCASSSRVWAKNIQYFGAGTRLSVL.

The CDR3 coding sequence is TGTGCCAGCAGCAGTGGACAATGGCGGCCGAATGAGCAGTTCTTC. Its translation is CASSSGQWRPNEQFF. The chain employs TRBV6-2 or TRBV6-3 and TRBJ2-1; a possible D gene is TRBD1 (5 bases). Trimming pared 6 bases from V and 7 bases from J, leaving 19 bases between. Germline V CDR1 and CDR2: MNHEY, SVGEGT. The CDR3 spans 15 residues.

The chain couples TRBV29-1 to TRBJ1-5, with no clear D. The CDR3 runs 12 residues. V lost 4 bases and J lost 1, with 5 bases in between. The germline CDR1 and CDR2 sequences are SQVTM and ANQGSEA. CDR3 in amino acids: CSVGHSNQPQHF. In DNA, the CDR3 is TGCAGCGTTGGGCACAGCAATCAGCCCCAGCATTTT.

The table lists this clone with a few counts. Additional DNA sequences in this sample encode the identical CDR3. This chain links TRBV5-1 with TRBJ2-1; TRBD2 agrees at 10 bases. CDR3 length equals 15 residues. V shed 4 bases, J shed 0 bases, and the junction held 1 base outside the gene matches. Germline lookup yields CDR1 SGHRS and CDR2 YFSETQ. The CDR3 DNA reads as TGCGCCAGCAGCCCTAGCGGGAGCTCCTACAATGAGCAGTTCTTC. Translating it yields CASSPSGSSYNEQFF. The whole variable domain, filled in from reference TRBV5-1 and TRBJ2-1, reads KAGVTQTPRYLIKTRGQQVTLSCSPISGHRSVSWYQQTPGQGLQFLFEYFSETQRNKGNFPGRFSGRQFSNSRSEMNVSTLELGDSALYLCASSPSGSSYNEQFFGPGTRLTVL.

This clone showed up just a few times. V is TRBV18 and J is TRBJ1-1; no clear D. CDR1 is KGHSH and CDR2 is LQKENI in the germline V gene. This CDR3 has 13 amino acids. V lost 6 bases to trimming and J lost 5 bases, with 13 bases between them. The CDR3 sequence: CASSGNQGTEAFF. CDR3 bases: TGTGCCAGCTCCGGGAACCAAGGGACTGAAGCTTTCTTT.

In DNA, the CDR3 is TGTGCCAGCAGTCGTACGAGGGGGATCCCCTACGAGCAGTACTTC. Protein product: CASSRTRGIPYEQYF. V is TRBV7-8 and J is TRBJ2-7; a possible D gene is TRBD1 (6 bases). The germline gives CDR1 SGHVS, CDR2 FQNEAQ. The CDR3 has 15 residues. V was pared by 6 bases and J by 2 bases, with 17 bases between.

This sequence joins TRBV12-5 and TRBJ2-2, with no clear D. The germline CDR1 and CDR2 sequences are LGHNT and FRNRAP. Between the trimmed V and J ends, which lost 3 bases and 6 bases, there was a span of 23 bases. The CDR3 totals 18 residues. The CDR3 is CASGFADKDSSLAGELFF. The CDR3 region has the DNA TGTGCTAGTGGTTTCGCTGATAAAGACTCGAGCCTCGCCGGGGAGCTGTTTTTT.

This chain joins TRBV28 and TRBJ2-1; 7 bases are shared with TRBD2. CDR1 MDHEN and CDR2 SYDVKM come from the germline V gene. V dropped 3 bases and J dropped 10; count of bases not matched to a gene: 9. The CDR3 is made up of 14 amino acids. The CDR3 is CASSFGGGPEEQFF. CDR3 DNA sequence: TGTGCCAGCAGTTTCGGGGGAGGGCCGGAAGAGCAGTTCTTC.

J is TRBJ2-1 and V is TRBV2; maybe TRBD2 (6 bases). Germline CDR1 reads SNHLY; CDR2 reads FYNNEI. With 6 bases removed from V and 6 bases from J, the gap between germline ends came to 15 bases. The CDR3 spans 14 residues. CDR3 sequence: CASSGGKGSNEQFF. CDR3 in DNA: TGTGCCAGCAGCGGAGGGAAAGGGAGCAATGAGCAGTTCTTC.

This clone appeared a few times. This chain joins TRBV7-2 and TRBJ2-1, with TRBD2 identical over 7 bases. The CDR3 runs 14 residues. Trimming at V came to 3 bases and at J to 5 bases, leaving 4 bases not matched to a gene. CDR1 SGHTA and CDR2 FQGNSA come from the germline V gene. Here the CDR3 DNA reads TGTGCCAGCAGCTTGACGGGAGGTAACAATGAGCAGTTCTTC. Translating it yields CASSLTGGNNEQFF.

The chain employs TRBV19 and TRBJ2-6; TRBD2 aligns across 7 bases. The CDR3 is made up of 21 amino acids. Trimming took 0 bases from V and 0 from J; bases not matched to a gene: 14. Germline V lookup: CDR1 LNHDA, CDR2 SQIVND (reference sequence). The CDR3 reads CASSIDSPGGGRDSGANVLTF. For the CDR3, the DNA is TGTGCCAGTAGTATAGATTCCCCGGGTGGCGGGAGAGACTCTGGGGCCAACGTCCTGACTTTC. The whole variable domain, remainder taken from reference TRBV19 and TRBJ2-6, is DGGITQSPKYLFRKEGQNVTLSCEQNLNHDAMYWYRQDPGQGLRLIYYSQIVNDFQKGDIAEGYSVSREKKESFPLTVTSAQKNPTAFYLCASSIDSPGGGRDSGANVLTFGAGSRLTVL.

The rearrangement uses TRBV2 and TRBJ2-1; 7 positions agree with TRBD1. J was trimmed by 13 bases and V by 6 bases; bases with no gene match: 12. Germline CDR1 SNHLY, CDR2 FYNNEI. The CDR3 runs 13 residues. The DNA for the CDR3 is TGTGCCAGCAGCGCGGACAGGTCGAGTACCCAGTTCTTC. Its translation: CASSADRSSTQFF.

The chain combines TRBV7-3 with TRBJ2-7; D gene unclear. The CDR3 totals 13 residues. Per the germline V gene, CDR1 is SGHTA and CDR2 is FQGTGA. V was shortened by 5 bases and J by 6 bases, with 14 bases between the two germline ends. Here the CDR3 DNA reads TGTGCCAGCAGCATTAGAGGCAGCTCCGAGCAGTACTTC. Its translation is CASSIRGSSEQYF. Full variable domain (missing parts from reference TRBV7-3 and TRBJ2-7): GAGVSQTPSNKVTEKGKYVELRCDPISGHTALYWYRQSLGQGPEFLIYFQGTGAADDSGLPNDRFFAVRPEGSVSTLKIQRTERGDSAVYLCASSIRGSSEQYFGPGTRLTVT.

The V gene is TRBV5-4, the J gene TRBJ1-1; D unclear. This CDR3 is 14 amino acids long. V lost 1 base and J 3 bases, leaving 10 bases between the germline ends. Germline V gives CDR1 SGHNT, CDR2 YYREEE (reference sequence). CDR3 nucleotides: TGTGCCAGCAGCTTGCGGGTGGAGCACACTGAAGCTTTCTTT. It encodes CASSLRVEHTEAFF.

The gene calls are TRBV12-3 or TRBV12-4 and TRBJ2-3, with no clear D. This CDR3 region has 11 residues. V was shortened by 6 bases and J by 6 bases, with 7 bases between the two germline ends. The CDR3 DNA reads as TGTGCCAGCAGCGCTCGGGATACGCAGTATTTT. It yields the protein CASSARDTQYF.

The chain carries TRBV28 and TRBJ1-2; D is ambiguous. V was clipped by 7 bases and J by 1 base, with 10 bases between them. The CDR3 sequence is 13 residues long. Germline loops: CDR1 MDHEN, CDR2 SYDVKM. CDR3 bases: TGTGCCAGCACCGCCGGGAGTAACTATGGCTACACCTTC. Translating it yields CASTAGSNYGYTF.

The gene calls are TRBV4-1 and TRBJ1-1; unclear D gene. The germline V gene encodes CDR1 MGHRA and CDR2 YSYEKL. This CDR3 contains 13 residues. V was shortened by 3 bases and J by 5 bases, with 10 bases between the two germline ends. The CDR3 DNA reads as TGCGCCAGCAGCCAGGCTACCGGGACTGAAGCTTTCTTT. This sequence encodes CASSQATGTEAFF.

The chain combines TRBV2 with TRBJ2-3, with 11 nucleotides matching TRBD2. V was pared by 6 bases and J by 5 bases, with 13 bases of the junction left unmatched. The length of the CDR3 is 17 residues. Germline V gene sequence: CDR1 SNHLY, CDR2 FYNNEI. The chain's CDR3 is CASRGGTSGSPGDTQYF. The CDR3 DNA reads TGTGCCAGCAGGGGAGGGACTAGCGGTAGCCCGGGAGATACGCAGTATTTT.